This entry concerns a single TCR beta chain. Its antigen is not known. Germline CDR1 MNHNY, CDR2 SVGAGI (reference sequence). With V trimmed by 6 bases and J by 6 bases, 4 bases remained unmatched. The CDR3 runs 13 residues. Sequenced by immunoSEQ multiplex PCR; TCRdb stores in-frame clones only, minus some. The sample yields around 54,000 clones, roughly 89% seen once. This sample is drawn from a study of graft-versus-host responses after intestinal transplantation. Study-level information: Tacrolimus plus steroids were given to all recipients for two to three years, preceded by anti-thymocyte globulin induction. General study results and limits: Some GvH clones appeared in ileal mucosa or blood before recipient bone marrow.

The V call is TRBV6-6, the J call TRBJ2-2, with 7 nucleotides matching TRBD1. The clonotype comes from a human patient who received an intestinal transplant, so some T cells may come from the graft donor. Sequences were derived from PBMCs, sampled roughly 95 weeks after intestinal transplant. CDR3 amino acids: CASRTGSAGELFF. CDR3 nucleotides: TGTGCCAGCAGGACAGGGTCTGCCGGGGAGCTGTTTTTT.